The entry below describes one T cell receptor beta chain. Its specificity is unknown. This specimen comes from a study of cytomegalovirus exposure and HLA in healthy donors. Study as a whole: Earlier results showed roughly 120 million unique TCR beta sequences derived from some 180 million T cells.

This PCR relied on a set of 60 Vbeta primers and 13 Jbeta primers. Only in-frame clones appear in the TCRdb table, and some are missing; sequencing was by immunoSEQ multiplex PCR. The sample contains about 250,000 clones, around 66% of which appear only once. Study-wide findings and caveats: 87-base-pair reads could not separate some V segments, including TRBV6-2 and TRBV6-3.

The CDR3 has 14 amino acids. The germline gives CDR1 MDHEN, CDR2 SYDVKM. Germline trimming cut 3 bases from V and 7 bases from J; bases unmatched to any gene: 8. V and J are TRBV28 and TRBJ1-2, with 7 nucleotides matching TRBD1. The clonotype comes from a female donor in good health and CMV-seronegative. Sequenced input: PBMCs. Written as DNA, the CDR3 is TGTGCCAGCAGTTTCGCCGGGACAGCAGGTGGCTACACCTTC. Encoded protein: CASSFAGTAGGYTF.